The T cell receptor (beta chain) under discussion was sequenced for a study of blood T cell repertoires in COVID-19. Looking at the study overall: Sites in the United States, Italy and Spain provided acute and convalescent COVID-19 samples. T cells, B-cell-depleted T cells, or PBMCs supplied cDNA or gDNA.

Per the original data handling: Counts of nucleated cells, estimated from reference gene primer amplification, were obtained. The method was immunoSEQ multiplex PCR; TCRdb's version includes in-frame clones alone and lacks a portion of them. Clone size and V and J calls were adopted from that table, with D and trimming inferred from the DNA. The sample lists more than 100,000 clones; approximately 84% were seen once. The CDR3 sequence is 16 residues long. The trim removed 4 bases at V and 2 bases at J, leaving 6 bases unmatched. In germline, CDR1 is SGHDN, CDR2 FVKESK. This clone is labeled as medium-sized.

The V call is TRBV14, the J call TRBJ2-1, with 9 positions matching TRBD2. This TCR derives from a woman aged 80 or over with acute or convalescent COVID-19. Sequenced material: peripheral blood. The CDR3 DNA follows: TGTGCCAGCAGCCCCCGGGGCGGGGGGGCCTACAATGAGCAGTTCTTC. Protein sequence: CASSPRGGGAYNEQFF.